The 4 T cell receptor beta chains given below trace back to one sample, sequenced in a study of monozygotic twins with inflammatory bowel disease. One entry per CDR3 protein, without DNA, is what TCRdb gives after re-calling the 5' RACE reads. The ten top clones account for about 2.4%, within a sample of 350,000 to 500,000 distinct CDR3 sequences. Sequencing was performed on blood. All receptors derive from a human donor with ulcerative colitis or Crohn's disease, or a healthy co-twin of an affected twin (not recorded which).

The chain couples TRBV6-1 to TRBJ1-1; no DNA is available, so the TRBD1 call from TCRdb remains unchecked. Germline CDR1 is MNHNS and CDR2 is SASEGT. The CDR3 has 14 amino acids. The CDR3: CASSRGDLDTEAFF.

The chain links TRBV20-1 to TRBJ1-2. Germline CDR1 and CDR2: DFQATT and SNEGSKA (reference sequence). The CDR3 is 13 residues long. This CDR3 reads CSARREGNYGYTF.

This chain joins TRBV29-1 and TRBJ1-2; TCRdb returns TRBD1, unconfirmable since there is no DNA. There are 13 residues in the CDR3. CDR1 and CDR2 (germline): SQVTM, ANQGSEA. CDR3 sequence reads: CSVLPGSKHGYTF.

J is TRBJ2-2 and V is TRBV12-3 or TRBV12-4. CDR3 length: 14 residues. The CDR3 spells CASSVTGNTGELFF.